This TCR beta chain derives from a study of blood T cells in healthy people across ages. The CDR3 runs to 13 residues. Germline assignment: CDR1 ENHRY and CDR2 SYGVKD. Trimming removed 9 bases at V and 0 bases at J, with 11 bases between. Then a second PCR, running about 6 to 12 cycles, was carried out with a sample-barcoded 5' primer and a J-beta primer mix. TCRdb reprocessed the 5' RACE reads with MiXCR, giving one entry per CDR3 protein. The sample holds about 1.5 million distinct CDR3 sequences, about 45% seen once. This clonotype occurred a few times. The sequenced sample consisted of blood. This chain uses TRBV10-3 with TRBJ1-2; weak D call: TRBD1 (5 bases). The sequence came from a woman between 18 and 29 years old in good health. CDR3 protein: CAIRTTTNYGYTF. CDR3 in DNA: TGTGCCATTCGGACAACTACTAACTATGGCTACACCTTC.